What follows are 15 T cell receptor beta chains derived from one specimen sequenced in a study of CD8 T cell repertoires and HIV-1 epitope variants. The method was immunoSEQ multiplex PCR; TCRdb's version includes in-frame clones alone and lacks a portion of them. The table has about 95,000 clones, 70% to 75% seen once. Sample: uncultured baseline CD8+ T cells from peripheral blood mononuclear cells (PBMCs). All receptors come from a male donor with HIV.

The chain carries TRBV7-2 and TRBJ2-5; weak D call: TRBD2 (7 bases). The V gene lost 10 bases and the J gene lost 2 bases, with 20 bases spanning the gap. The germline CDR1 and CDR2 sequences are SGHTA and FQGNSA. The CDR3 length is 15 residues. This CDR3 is CATSRRGGEQETQYF. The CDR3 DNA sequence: TGTGCCACCTCTAGGAGAGGGGGGGAGCAAGAGACCCAGTACTTC.

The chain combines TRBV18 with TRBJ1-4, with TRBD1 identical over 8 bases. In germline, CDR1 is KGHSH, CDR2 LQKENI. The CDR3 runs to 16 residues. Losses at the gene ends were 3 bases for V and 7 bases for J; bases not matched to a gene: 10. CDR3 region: CASSPQNRGEGEKLFF. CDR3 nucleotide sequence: TGTGCCAGCTCACCGCAAAACAGGGGGGAAGGTGAAAAACTGTTTTTT.

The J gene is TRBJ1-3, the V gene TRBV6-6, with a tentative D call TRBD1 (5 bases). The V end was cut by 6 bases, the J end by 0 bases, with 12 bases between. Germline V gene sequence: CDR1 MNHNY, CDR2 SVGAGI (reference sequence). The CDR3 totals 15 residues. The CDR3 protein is CASSKDGGSGNTIYF. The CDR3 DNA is TGTGCCAGCAGCAAGGATGGGGGCTCTGGAAACACCATATATTTT.

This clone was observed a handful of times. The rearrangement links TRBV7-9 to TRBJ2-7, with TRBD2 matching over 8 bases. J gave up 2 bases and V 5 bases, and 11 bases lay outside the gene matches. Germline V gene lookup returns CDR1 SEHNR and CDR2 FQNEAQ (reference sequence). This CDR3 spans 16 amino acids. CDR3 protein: CASSPLTGGGAYEQYF. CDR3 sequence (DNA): TGTGCCAGCAGCCCACTAACGGGAGGGGGGGCCTACGAGCAGTACTTC.

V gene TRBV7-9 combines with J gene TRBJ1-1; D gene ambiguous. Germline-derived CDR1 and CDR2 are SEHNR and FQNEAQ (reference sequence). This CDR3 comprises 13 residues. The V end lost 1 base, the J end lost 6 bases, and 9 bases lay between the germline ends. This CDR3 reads CASSLGAEAEAFF. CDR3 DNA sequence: TGTGCCAGCAGCTTAGGGGCAGAGGCTGAAGCTTTCTTT.

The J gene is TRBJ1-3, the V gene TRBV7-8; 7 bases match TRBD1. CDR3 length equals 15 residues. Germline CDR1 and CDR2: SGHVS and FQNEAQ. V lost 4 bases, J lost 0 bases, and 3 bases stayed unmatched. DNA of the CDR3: TGTGCCAGCAGCTCCACAGGGGCCTCTGGAAACACCATATATTTT. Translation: CASSSTGASGNTIYF.

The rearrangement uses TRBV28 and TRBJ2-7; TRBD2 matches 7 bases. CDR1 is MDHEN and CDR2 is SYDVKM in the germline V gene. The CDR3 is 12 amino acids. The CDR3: CACAGTTYEQYF. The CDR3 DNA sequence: TGTGCTTGTGCAGGGACTACCTACGAGCAGTACTTC.

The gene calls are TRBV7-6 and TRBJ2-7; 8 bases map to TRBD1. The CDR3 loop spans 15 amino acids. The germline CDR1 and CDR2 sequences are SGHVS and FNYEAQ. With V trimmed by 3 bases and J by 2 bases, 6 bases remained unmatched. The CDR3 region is CASSFGTGPPYEQYF. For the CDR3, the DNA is TGTGCCAGCAGCTTTGGGACAGGACCTCCCTACGAGCAGTACTTC.

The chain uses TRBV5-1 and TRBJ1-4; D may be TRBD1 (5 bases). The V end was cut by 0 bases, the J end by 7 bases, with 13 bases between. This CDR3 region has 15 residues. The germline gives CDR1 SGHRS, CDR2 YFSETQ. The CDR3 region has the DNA TGCGCCAGCAGCTTGGAGGGGAGTGGGCGTGAAAAACTGTTTTTT. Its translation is CASSLEGSGREKLFF.

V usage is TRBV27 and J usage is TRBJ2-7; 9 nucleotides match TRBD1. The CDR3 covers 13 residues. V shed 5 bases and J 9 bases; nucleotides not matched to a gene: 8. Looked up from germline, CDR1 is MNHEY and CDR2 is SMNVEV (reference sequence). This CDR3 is CASSTGTGLGQYF. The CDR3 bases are TGTGCCAGCAGTACAGGGACAGGGCTTGGGCAGTACTTC.

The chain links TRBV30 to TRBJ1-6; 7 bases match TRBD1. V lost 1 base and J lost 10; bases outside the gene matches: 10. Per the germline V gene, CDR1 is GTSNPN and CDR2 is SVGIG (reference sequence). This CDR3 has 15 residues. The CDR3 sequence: CAWSGERGRGSPLHF. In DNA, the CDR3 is TGTGCCTGGAGTGGAGAAAGGGGGCGAGGGTCACCCCTCCACTTT.

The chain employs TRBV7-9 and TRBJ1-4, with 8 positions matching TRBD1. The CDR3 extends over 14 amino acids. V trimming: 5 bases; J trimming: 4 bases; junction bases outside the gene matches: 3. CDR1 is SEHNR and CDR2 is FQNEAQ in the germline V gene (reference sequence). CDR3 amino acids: CASSRTGFNEKLFF. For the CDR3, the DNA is TGTGCCAGCAGCCGGACAGGGTTTAATGAAAAACTGTTTTTT.

CDR3 sequence (DNA): TGCGCCAGCAGCCACCCCCGCTTAGGAACTGAAGCTTTCTTT. As protein: CASSHPRLGTEAFF. This chain uses TRBV4-1 with TRBJ1-1; D ambiguous. Per the germline V gene, CDR1 is MGHRA and CDR2 is YSYEKL. V lost 3 bases to trimming and J lost 5 bases, with 13 bases between them. There are 14 residues in the CDR3.

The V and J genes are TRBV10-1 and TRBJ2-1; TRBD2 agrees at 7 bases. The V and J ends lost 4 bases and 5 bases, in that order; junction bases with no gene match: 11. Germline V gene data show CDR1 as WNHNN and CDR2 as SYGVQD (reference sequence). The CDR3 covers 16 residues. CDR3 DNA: TGCGCCAGCAGTGGTCCAGGCGGGAGTGGGGACAATGAGCAGTTCTTC. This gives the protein CASSGPGGSGDNEQFF.

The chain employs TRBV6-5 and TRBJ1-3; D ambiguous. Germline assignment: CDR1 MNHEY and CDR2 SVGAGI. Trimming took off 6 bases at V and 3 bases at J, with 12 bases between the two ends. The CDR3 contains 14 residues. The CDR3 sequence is CASRRGSLGNTIYF. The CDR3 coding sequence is TGTGCCAGCAGAAGAGGGAGTCTTGGAAACACCATATATTTT.